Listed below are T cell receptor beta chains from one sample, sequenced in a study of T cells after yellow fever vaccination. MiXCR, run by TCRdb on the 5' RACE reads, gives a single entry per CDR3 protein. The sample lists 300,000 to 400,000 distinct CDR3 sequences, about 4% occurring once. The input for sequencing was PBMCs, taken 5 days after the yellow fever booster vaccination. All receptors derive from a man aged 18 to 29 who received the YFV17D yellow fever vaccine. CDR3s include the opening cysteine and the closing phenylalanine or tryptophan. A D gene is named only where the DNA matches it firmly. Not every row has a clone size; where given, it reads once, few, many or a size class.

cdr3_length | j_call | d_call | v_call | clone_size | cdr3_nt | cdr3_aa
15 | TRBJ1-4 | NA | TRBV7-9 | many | TGTGCCAGCAGCTTATTATCTGGGACCAATGAAAAACTGTTTTTT | CASSLLSGTNEKLFF
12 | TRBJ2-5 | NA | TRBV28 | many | TGTGCCAGCAGTTCCGCCGGAGAAATACAGTACTTC | CASSSAGEIQYF
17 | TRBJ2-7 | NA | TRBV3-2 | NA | TGTGCCAGCAGCCAGGATACCTCTAGCGGGACCTCCTACGAGCAGTACTTC | CASSQDTSSGTSYEQYF
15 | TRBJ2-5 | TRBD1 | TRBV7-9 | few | TGTGCCAGCAGCTTCCAGGGGGCGCTTCAGGGGACCCAGTACTTC | CASSFQGALQGTQYF
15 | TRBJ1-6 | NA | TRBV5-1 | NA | TGCGCCAGCAGCCTCCTTATGGGAAATAATTCACCCCTCCACTTT | CASSLLMGNNSPLHF
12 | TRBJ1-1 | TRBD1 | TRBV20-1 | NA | TGCAGTGCTCGACAGGGTTTCGAGGCGGCTTTCTTT | CSARQGFEAAFF
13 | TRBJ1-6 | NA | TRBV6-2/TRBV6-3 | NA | TGTGCCAGCAGGAAAAGGACAGATTCACCCCTCCACTTT | CASRKRTDSPLHF
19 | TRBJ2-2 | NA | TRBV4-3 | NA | TGCGCCAGCAGCCAAGATCGTCGTGGACCGACTTCGAACACCGGGGAGCTGTTTTTT | CASSQDRRGPTSNTGELFF
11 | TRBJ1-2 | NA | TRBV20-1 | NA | TGCAGTGCCGGACCTTACTATGGCTACACCTTC | CSAGPYYGYTF
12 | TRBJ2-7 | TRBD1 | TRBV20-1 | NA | TGCAGTGCTATTGGACAGGGAGACGAGCAGTACTTC | CSAIGQGDEQYF
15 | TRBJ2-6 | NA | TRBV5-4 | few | TGTGCCAGCAGTCCACGGTTCTCTGGGGCCAACGTCCTGACTTTC | CASSPRFSGANVLTF
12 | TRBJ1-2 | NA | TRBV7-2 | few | TGTGCCAGCAGCTGGGACGACGGGGGCTACACCTTC | CASSWDDGGYTF
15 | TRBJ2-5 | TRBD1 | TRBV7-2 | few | TGTGCCAGCAGCTTAGGGACAGGGGCGCGCGAGACCCAGTACTTC | CASSLGTGARETQYF
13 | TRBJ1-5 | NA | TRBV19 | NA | TGTGCCAGTAGTATCGACAGGCGCCAGCCCCAGCATTTT | CASSIDRRQPQHF
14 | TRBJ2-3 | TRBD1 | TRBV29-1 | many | TGCAGCGTTGAGGGACAGGGATTATCAGATACGCAGTATTTT | CSVEGQGLSDTQYF
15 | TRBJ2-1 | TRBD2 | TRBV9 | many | TGTGCCAGCAGCCCGGGACTAGCAAACTACAATGAGCAGTTCTTC | CASSPGLANYNEQFF
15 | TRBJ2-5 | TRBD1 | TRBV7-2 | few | TGTGCCAGCAGCCCGCCGCGGACAGGGGCGGAGACCCAGTACTTC | CASSPPRTGAETQYF
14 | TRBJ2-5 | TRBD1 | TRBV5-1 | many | TGCGCCAGCAGTTTTACAGGGGGCGAAGAGACCCAGTACTTC | CASSFTGGEETQYF
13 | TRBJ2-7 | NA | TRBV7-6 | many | TGTGCCAGCAGCTCGGACGGATCCTACGAGCAGTACTTC | CASSSDGSYEQYF
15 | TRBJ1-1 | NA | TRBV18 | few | TGTGCCAGCTCACCTTTACTTACAGTGAACACTGAAGCTTTCTTT | CASSPLLTVNTEAFF
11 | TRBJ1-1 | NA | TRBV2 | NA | TGTGCCAGCAGTGGGGACACTGAAGCTTTCTTT | CASSGDTEAFF
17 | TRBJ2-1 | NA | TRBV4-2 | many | TGTGCCAGCAGCCAAGGTCAACGGATTGGGGGCTACAATGAGCAGTTCTTC | CASSQGQRIGGYNEQFF
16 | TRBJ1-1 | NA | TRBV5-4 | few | TGTGCCAGCAGCTTGGGCGGGGTCATCGAGCGCCCTGAAGCTTTCTTT | CASSLGGVIERPEAFF
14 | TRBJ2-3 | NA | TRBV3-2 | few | TGTGCCAGCAGCCCGGAAGGGGGCACAGATACGCAGTATTTT | CASSPEGGTDTQYF
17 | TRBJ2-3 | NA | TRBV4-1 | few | TGCGCCAGCAGCCAAGACTCCTATGGCTCTAGCACAGATACGCAGTATTTT | CASSQDSYGSSTDTQYF
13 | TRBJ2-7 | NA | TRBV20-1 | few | TGCAGTGCTGAAGGGGTGCTCTCCTACGAGCAGTACTTC | CSAEGVLSYEQYF
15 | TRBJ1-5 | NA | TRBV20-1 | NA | TGCAGTGTTATGATTGGGGGCACAGGCAATCAGCCCCAGCATTTT | CSVMIGGTGNQPQHF
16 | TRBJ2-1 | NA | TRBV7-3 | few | TGTGCCAGCAGCTTAACGGGGGGAAGGGGTCCTAATGAGCAGTTCTTC | CASSLTGGRGPNEQFF
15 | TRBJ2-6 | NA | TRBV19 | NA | TGTGCCAGTAGTATAATCACCTCTGGGGCCAACGTCCTGACTTTC | CASSIITSGANVLTF
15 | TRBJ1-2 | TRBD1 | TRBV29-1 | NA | TGCAGCGTTGATTCGGGACAGGGGAGTAGCTATGGCTACACCTTC | CSVDSGQGSSYGYTF
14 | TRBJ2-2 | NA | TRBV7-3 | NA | TGTGCCAGCAGCTTAGTCCCAGCAGCCGGGGAGCTGTTTTTT | CASSLVPAAGELFF
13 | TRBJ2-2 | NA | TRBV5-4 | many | TGTGCCAGCACCGCCAGGAACACCGGGGAGCTGTTTTTT | CASTARNTGELFF
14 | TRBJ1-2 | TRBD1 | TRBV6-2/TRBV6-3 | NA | TGTGCCAGCAGTCGGGACAGGGATACCTATGGCTACACCTTC | CASSRDRDTYGYTF
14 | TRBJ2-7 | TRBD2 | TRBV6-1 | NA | TGTGCCAGCAGGGCCGGGACTAGCGCATACGAGCAGTACTTC | CASRAGTSAYEQYF
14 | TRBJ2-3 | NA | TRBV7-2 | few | TGTGCCAGCAGCTTAAGGGGGGTCACAGATACGCAGTATTTT | CASSLRGVTDTQYF
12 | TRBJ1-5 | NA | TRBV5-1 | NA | TGCGCCAGCAGCTTCCAGAGCCAGCCCCAGCATTTT | CASSFQSQPQHF
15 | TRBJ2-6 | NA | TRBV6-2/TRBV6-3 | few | TGTGCCAGCAGTTATACCCGACCTGGGGCCAACGTCCTGACTTTC | CASSYTRPGANVLTF
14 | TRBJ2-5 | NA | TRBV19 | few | TGTGCCAGTAGTCCTCCGGGGCTACGCGAGACCCAGTACTTC | CASSPPGLRETQYF